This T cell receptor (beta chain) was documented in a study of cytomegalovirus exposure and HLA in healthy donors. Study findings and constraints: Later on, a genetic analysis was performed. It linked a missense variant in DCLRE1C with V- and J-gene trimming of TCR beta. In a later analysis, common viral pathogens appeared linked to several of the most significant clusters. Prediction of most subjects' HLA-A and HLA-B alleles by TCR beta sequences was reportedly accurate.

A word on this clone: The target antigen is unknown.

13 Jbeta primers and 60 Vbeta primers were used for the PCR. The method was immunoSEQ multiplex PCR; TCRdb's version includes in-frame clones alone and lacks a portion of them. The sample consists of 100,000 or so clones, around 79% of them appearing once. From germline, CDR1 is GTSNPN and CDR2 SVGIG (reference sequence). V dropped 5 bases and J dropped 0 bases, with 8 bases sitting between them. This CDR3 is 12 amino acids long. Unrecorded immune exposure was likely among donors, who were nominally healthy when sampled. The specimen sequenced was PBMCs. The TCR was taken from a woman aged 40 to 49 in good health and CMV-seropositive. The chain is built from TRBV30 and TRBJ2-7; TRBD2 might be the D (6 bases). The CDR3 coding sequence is TGTGCCTGGGGGGACTTCTCCTACGAGCAGTACTTC. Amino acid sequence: CAWGDFSYEQYF. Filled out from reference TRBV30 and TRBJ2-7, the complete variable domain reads SQTIHQWPATLVQPVGSPLSLECTVEGTSNPNLYWYRQAAGRGLQLLFYSVGIGQISSEVPQNLSASRPQDRQFILSSKKLLLSDSGFYLCAWGDFSYEQYFGPGTRLTVT.